This T cell receptor beta chain was identified during a study of CD8 T cells in ankylosing spondylitis. General observations from the study: Seemingly distinctive of ankylosing spondylitis blood was a TCR beta motif formed by eight highly homologous variants.

V lost 6 bases to trimming and J lost 10 bases; unmatched junction nucleotides: 10. CDR1 is KGHDR, CDR2 SFDVKD, per germline. The CDR3 is made up of 13 amino acids. With respect to this clonotype: What it binds is unknown.

Using quantitative 5'-RACE with molecular barcodes, the authors made TCR beta libraries. TCRdb passed the 5' RACE reads through MiXCR, listing each CDR3 protein once. The sample lists 36,000 or so distinct CDR3 sequences, about 11% occurring once. The rearrangement joins TRBV24-1 to TRBJ1-2, with TRBD1 identical over 7 bases. Sequencing used synovial fluid, either unsorted or a sorted T cell fraction (not recorded which). The sequence was collected from a male donor with ankylosing spondylitis. In DNA form, the CDR3 reads TGTGCCACCAGTTTTTCCGGGACAGAGTTCTACACCTTC. Protein sequence: CATSFSGTEFYTF.